The sequence of this T cell receptor (beta chain) was determined in a study of human T cells and chemical hapten exposure. This clonotype came up many times. The antigen is unknown. The germline CDR1 and CDR2 sequences are DFQATT and SNEGSKA (reference sequence). Trimming at V came to 3 bases and at J to 4 bases, leaving 4 bases not matched to a gene. CDR3 length: 13 amino acids. It was the library that attached unique molecular identifiers to individual cDNA molecules. Authors' methods: Ranging from about 23,224 to 700,000, TCR counts per sample had a median value of around 92,000. One entry per CDR3 protein results from TCRdb running MiXCR on the RACE reads. TCRdb's processing, not the study's, gives the V and J calls here. The sample yields tens of thousands of distinct CDR3 sequences, 10% to 15% seen once. General study findings and limits: TCRs exceeding 1 in 1000 frequency stayed unchanged with DPC sensitization.

Time point described: patch test 1, 2 weeks after DPC sensitization. Treatment indicated: therapeutic diphenylcyclopropenone sensitization with weekly scalp DPC. The sequences come from whole blood, collected in connection with sensitization to the hapten diphenylcyclopropenone (DPC). V gene TRBV20-1 combines with J gene TRBJ2-3, with 7 bases fitting TRBD2. The sequence derives from an older woman with alopecia areata. Some clones in this sample may be carry-over from other donors' samples. The chain's CDR3 is CSASSSGADTQYF. CDR3 sequence (DNA): TGCAGTGCTAGCTCTAGCGGAGCAGATACGCAGTATTTT.